This T cell receptor beta chain was identified in a study of cytomegalovirus exposure and HLA in healthy donors (dated by TCRdb to the late 2010s). As for the study more broadly: An earlier analysis of roughly 500 of the donors reported approximately 280 Gb of sequence data and roughly 120 million unique TCR beta sequences obtained from approximately 180 million T cells. The study was designed to test whether signatures of past pathogen exposure could be identified by cataloging public T cell receptors. Across 398 genotyped donors of the cohort, an average of approximately 240,000 unique TCR beta nucleotide sequences per donor were sequenced, and roughly a sixth of those sequences were non-productive. Typing coverage varied by locus: about 620-630 donors for A, B, C, DRB1 and DQB1; more than 500 for DQA1; more than 600 for DPA1; around 490 for DPB1. The study profiled the T cell repertoires of under 700 subjects by immunosequencing and related them to cytomegalovirus serostatus. A separate validation cohort of roughly 130 different subjects was used in addition to the approximately 640-subject first cohort. The genetic ancestry cluster associated with self-reported Caucasian donors included 80% to 90% of the 300 to 450 genotyped donors. An early release that covered some 630 HLA-typed donors contained about 300 gigabases of sequencing data and 65 million to 100 million unique TCR sequences. Every discovery cohort repertoire had been produced on one sequencing platform. Donor age, sex, ethnicity and CMV serostatus were compiled alongside the repertoire data. Both class I and class II loci were covered by HLA typing, at four-digit resolution. In a later analysis, previously published TCR beta repertoires from 666 donors were re-analyzed and high-resolution HLA genotyping was added so that TCR occurrence patterns could be studied. Genome-wide SNP genotypes for about 65% of the 666 donors were used in a later genetic analysis, which treated that subset as a discovery cohort. An earlier analysis of 587 of the donors used high-throughput TCR beta sequencing to judge whether each TCR beta V gene segment behaved as functional or pseudogenic. Roughly 5 DR-DQ haplotypes were handled as single units for association and clustering because linkage in the cohort was strong. In the later analysis, no new phenotypic data were used to find candidate immune exposures; instead, reliance was placed on TCR beta sequences and their occurrence across donors. High-throughput TCR immunosequencing, statistical association of individual TCRs with disease status, and machine learning were combined to predict cytomegalovirus infection status. Findings and caveats that apply to the study as a whole: A further reported finding was that TCR beta sequences accurately predicted the HLA-A and HLA-B alleles for most subjects in the first cohort. Compared with equally common non-associated chains, HLA-associated TCR beta chains in a later analysis were more clonally expanded and had lower generation probabilities. In the study, around 160 TCR beta chains were listed as associated with cytomegalovirus. A later analysis found that TCR association rates varied across HLA loci, with DRB1 alleles showing the most associated TCRs and HLA-C alleles the fewest. The cohort was sequenced for TCR beta chains only, and without alpha or paired-chain data the features that could be detected were limited. The sequencing pipeline was judged likely to have produced a cluster of highly shared sequence variants as a technical artifact. Broadly in line with IMGT annotations, most TCR beta V segments showed up in productive rearrangements about 90% or about 30% of the time in an earlier analysis of approximately 600 of the donors. In a later analysis, some 18,000 TCR beta sequences were associated with specific HLA alleles at a false discovery rate of 0.05. Assigning TCR associations to individual alleles was difficult when HLA alleles, especially DR and DQ, strongly co-occurred. Presence/absence analyses assumed roughly uniform sequencing depth across donors, an assumption that may not hold. Three of the identified cytomegalovirus-associated TCR beta chains were confirmed in vitro to be specific for cytomegalovirus antigens. For the cohort, immune exposure information was limited to CMV serostatus. In a later genetic analysis, a missense DCLRE1C variant was associated with V-gene and J-gene trimming of TCR beta chains, and the association was replicated in an independent cohort. It was suggested by the authors that the approach could potentially be generalized to other disease states and immunological phenotypes. A later genetic analysis reported fewer N-insertions in productive TCRs among donors in an Asian-associated ancestry cluster than the roughly 700-donor mean. Correlated functional status among segregating V segments might reflect linkage disequilibrium, but an unknown experimental factor could not be ruled out. While some public TCRs were present in many individuals, most TCR sequences turned up only very rarely across donors. In a later analysis, several top co-occurrence clusters were reported to appear linked to parvovirus B19, influenza, CMV and Epstein-Barr virus. Because some donors lacked HLA typing at each locus, the association tests relied only on the typed subset. In both the original and validation cohorts, the classifier was reported to diagnose cytomegalovirus status with high specificity and sensitivity. Because counts were too low, some 17 rarely observed V segments, including chromosome 9 orphons, were left out of the earlier analysis of 587 of the donors. According to a later analysis, most CMV-associated TCR beta chains appeared to be HLA-restricted, and the HLA associations seemed to be driven largely by CMV exposure.

Library generation was performed with the immunoSEQ multiplex PCR assay. For the multiplex PCR, a mixture combining 60 forward primers for TCR Vbeta segments and 13 reverse primers for TCR Jbeta segments was used. A multiplex PCR assay on genomic DNA amplified the CDR3 region of rearranged TCR beta genes. On the Illumina HiSeq System, the amplified TCR beta libraries were sequenced as 87-base-pair reads. Concerning the study's data processing: A later analysis tallied 80 million to 95 million unique TCR beta chains across the approximately 670 repertoires, and approximately 12 million of those chains were shared by two or more donors. Raw reads were error-corrected and collapsed into unique sequences with a nearest-neighbor algorithm that merged closely related sequences to remove PCR and sequencing errors. Alignment of CDR3 sequences to IMGT reference sequences was used to assign V, D and J gene segments. For a sequence to be retained, a match of at least six nucleotides to both a V gene segment and a J gene segment was required. A rearrangement was called productive if the CDR3 had no stop codons and remained in frame with V and J, and every other rearrangement was called non-productive. CDR3 was defined by IMGT convention, running from the second conserved V-encoded cysteine to the conserved J-encoded phenylalanine. The earlier analysis of about 500 of the donors excluded sequences that lacked an unambiguous match to a single V gene segment. An earlier analysis of a few hundred of the donors classified V segments as functional when productive rearrangements were above 56.7% and as segregating when the standard deviation between donors was above 5%. A statistical classification framework was built for diagnosing cytomegalovirus status from the catalog of TCR beta chain sequences. A later analysis assigned V and J genes by comparing TCR nucleotide sequences with IMGT/GENE-DB human TR gene sequences. Using the TCRdist pipeline, a later analysis assigned CDR3 sequences along with most-parsimonious VDJ recombination scenarios. In a later analysis, each TCR beta chain was defined by its CDR3 amino acid sequence together with its V-gene family, and reads lacking a unique V-gene family were excluded. A later analysis removed 592 highly shared, low-generation-probability nucleotide sequences to deal with suspected cross-contamination and a sequencing artifact. For each public chain, a later analysis derived a clonal expansion index from normalized ranks of inferred template counts within each repertoire. In a later analysis, generation probabilities were computed using a VDJ recombination model fitted to out-of-frame rearrangements, and the results were checked against IGoR. In a later analysis, hypergeometric tests were used to score TCR-TCR, TCR-HLA and TCR-CMV co-occurrence, with a repertoire-size bias correction applied to TCR pairs. False discovery rates were estimated in a later analysis by permuting HLA or CMV assignments 20 times. In a later analysis, co-occurring TCRs were grouped with DBSCAN, and TCRdist sequence similarity was added when clustering was performed within HLA-allele-positive subsets. Repertoires with fewer than 30,000 or more than 120,000 public chains were left out of co-occurrence clustering, as were five repertoires with anomalous nucleotide sharing. The source is immuneACCESS, and TCRdb retained only in-frame sequences with V and J called. Part of the clones is not carried over; for the studies checked, unresolved V genes explain less than half of this, and the remainder is unexplained. V and J calls and clone size come straight from that table; D and trimming were deduced from the DNA. In all, the sample holds about 85,000 clones, and roughly three quarters of those were seen once. Clones ranked in the top ten supply roughly 25% of the sample.

This clone was counted a single time. The antigen this receptor binds is unknown. No base quality values were provided; no much bigger clone lies one nucleotide off. The cohort comprised fewer than 750 healthy bone marrow donors. At the time of sampling, all cohort members were nominally healthy, though unrecorded immune exposures were likely present. The donor was CMV seropositive and belonged to the group of 250 to 300 seropositive cohort members. A peripheral blood sample was collected from each donor, and TCR beta sequencing was performed on peripheral blood mononuclear cells. The Qiagen DNeasy Blood Extraction Kit was used to extract genomic DNA from the blood cell samples. The receptor comes from a woman in her fifties or sixties in good health and CMV-seropositive. Sequenced sample: PBMCs.

Here the CDR3 is given as CASSLSGDKTTDTQYF. The bases read TGTGCCAGCAGTTTATCAGGGGATAAGACGACAGATACGCAGTATTTT. The chain employs TRBV27 and TRBJ2-3; the D gene is perhaps TRBD1, on 5 matching bases. Inclusive of the bounding cysteine and phenylalanine, the CDR3 is 16 residues long. Of all the DNA, just the CDR3 is kept, 48 bases in frame from base 1. The junction shows trimming of 0 bases on V and 3 bases on J, plus 13 bases between the germline ends. CDR1 and CDR2 are read off the germline V gene (reference sequence) as MNHEY and SMNVEV.